This TCR beta chain originates from a study of OX40 agonist ivuxolimab in advanced cancers. Notes on the research overall: The costimulatory receptor OX40 (CD134) was targeted by ivuxolimab, a fully human IgG2 agonistic monoclonal antibody. Intravenous ivuxolimab was administered to patients every 2 weeks at six dose levels: 0.01, 0.1, 0.3, 1.5, 3 and 10 mg/kg. The paper describes the monotherapy dose-escalation part (N = 52 patients) of the phase I trial of ivuxolimab. Of the roughly 52 dose-escalation patients, hepatocellular carcinoma was present in 19, melanoma in around 15, renal cell carcinoma in 9 and head and neck cancer in 9. Prior anti-PD-1, anti-PD-L1 or anti-CTLA-4 therapy was permitted, and 40% to 50% of dose-escalation patients had received checkpoint inhibitors. In the dose-escalation cohort, around four fifths of patients were male, and the mean age was roughly 60 years, with a range of about 23 to 85. Peripheral TCRbeta sequencing was intended to test whether TCR sequence diversity was altered and clonal T-cell expansion was caused by ivuxolimab. Partial responses were achieved by three dose-escalation patients, of whom one had hepatocellular carcinoma and two had cutaneous melanoma. General conclusions and limits of the study: At doses of 0.1 to 3.0 mg/kg, clonal expansion of both CD4+ and CD8+ blood T cells was observed from baseline to week 6. On average, CD8+ T cells showed more expanded clones than CD4+ T cells after ivuxolimab. The antigen specificity of the clonally expanded peripheral T cells was not determined. In partial responders in the 0.1-3.0 mg/kg groups, normalized peripheral clonal expansion was found to be among the lowest, especially among CD8+ T cells. Low levels of normalized T-cell clonal expansion were also seen in some nonresponding patients.

V is clipped by 4 bases and J by 1 base, and the sequence between their germline boundaries is 9 bases long. The germline V gene (reference sequence) supplies CDR1 SGHNT and CDR2 YYREEE. Spanning cysteine to phenylalanine, the CDR3 consists of 14 amino acids. Only the CDR3 DNA stays, 42 bases, in frame from base 1. Points on this clone: Its antigen is still unknown. Base qualities are not recorded, but no much larger clone differs from it by a single base.

Patients with a history of autoimmune disease or receiving systemic immunosuppression were excluded from the trial. Peripheral blood for TCR sequencing was drawn from every dose cohort at baseline, at cycle 4 day 1 and at cycle 7 day 1. The samples were drawn from a first-in-human, open-label, multicenter phase I dose-escalation trial of ivuxolimab. Adults with locally advanced or metastatic melanoma, renal cell, hepatocellular, or head and neck squamous cell carcinoma were enrolled in the trial. Before TCR sequencing, CD4+ T cells and CD8+ T cells from peripheral blood were sorted into separate populations. For sequencing of the TCRbeta CDR3 region, genomic DNA was extracted from the sorted cells. The immunoSEQ Assay was used for sequencing of TCRbeta CDR3 regions. Entries here come from immuneACCESS through TCRdb and include only in-frame sequences with V and J called. Some clones fail to appear in such tables; in the studies checked, an unresolved V gene covers under half of the shortfall, and the cause of the remainder is unknown. For this sample the table gives approximately 75,000 clones, of which just under 80% were detected only once. The ten largest clones represent about 5.4% of the sample.

The material sequenced was CD4+ or CD8+ T cells sorted from blood, taken in a trial of the OX40 agonist ivuxolimab. In this chain, TRBV5-4 is recombined with TRBJ2-1; 6 matching bases give a weak D call of TRBD2. The TCR was taken from an adult with an advanced solid tumor such as melanoma, head and neck, liver or kidney cancer. The CDR3 sequence is CASSMTSSYNEQFF. The DNA sequence reads TGTGCCAGCAGCATGACTAGTTCCTACAATGAGCAGTTCTTC.